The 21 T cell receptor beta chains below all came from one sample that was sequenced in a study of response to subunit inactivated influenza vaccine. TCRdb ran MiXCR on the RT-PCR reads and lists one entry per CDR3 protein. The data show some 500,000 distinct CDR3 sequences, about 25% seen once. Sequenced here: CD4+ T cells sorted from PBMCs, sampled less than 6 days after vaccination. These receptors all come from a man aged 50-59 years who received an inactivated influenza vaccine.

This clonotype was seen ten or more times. In DNA form, the CDR3 reads TGCGCCAGCAGCTTGTTCGGACAGGCGAACACCGGGGAGCTGTTTTTT. It codes for CASSLFGQANTGELFF. V usage is TRBV5-1 and J usage is TRBJ2-2, with 7 positions matching TRBD1. The junction had 3 bases not matched to a gene; V was cut back by 1 base and J by 0 bases. CDR3 length: 16 residues. Germline assignment: CDR1 SGHRS and CDR2 YFSETQ.

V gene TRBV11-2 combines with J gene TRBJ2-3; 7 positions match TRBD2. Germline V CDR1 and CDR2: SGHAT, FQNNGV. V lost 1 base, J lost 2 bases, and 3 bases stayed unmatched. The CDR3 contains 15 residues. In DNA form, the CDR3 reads TGTGCCAGCAGCTTAGTTGGGGACTACACAGATACGCAGTATTTT. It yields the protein CASSLVGDYTDTQYF. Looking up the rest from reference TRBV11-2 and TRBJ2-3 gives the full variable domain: EAGVAQSPRYKIIEKRQSVAFWCNPISGHATLYWYQQILGQGPKLLIQFQNNGVVDDSQLPKDRFSAERLKGVDSTLKIQPAKLEDSAVYLCASSLVGDYTDTQYFGPGTRLTVL.

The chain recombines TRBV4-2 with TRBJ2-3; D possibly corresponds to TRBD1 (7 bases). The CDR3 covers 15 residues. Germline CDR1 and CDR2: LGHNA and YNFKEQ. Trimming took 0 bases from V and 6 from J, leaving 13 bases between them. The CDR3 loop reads CASSQDQTGTDTQYF. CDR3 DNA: TGTGCCAGCAGCCAAGATCAGACAGGGACTGATACGCAGTATTTT.

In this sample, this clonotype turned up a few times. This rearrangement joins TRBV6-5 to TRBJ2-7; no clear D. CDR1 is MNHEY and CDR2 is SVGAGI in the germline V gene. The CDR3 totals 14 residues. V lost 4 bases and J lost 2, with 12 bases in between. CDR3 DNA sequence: TGTGCCAGCAGTTCTATCAGGAGAACCTACGAGCAGTACTTC. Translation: CASSSIRRTYEQYF.

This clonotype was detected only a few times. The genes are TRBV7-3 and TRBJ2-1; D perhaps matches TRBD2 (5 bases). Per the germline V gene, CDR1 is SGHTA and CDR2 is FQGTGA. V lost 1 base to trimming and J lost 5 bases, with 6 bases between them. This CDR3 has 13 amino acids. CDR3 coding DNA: TGTGCCAGCAGCTTAATGCGGGACAATGAGCAGTTCTTC. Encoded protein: CASSLMRDNEQFF.

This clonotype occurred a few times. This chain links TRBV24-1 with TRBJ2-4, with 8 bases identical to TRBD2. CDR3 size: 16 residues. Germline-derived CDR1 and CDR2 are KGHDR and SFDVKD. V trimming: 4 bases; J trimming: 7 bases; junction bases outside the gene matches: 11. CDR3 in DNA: TGTGCCACCAGTGACCCCGGGAGGAGCGGGAGTAACATTCAGTACTTC. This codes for CATSDPGRSGSNIQYF.

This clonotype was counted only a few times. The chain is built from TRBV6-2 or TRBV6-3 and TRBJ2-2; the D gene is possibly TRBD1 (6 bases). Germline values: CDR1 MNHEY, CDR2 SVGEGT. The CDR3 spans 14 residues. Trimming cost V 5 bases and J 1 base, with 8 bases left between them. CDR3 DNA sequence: TGTGCCAGCAGTAAGGACAGGAACACCGGGGAGCTGTTTTTT. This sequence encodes CASSKDRNTGELFF.

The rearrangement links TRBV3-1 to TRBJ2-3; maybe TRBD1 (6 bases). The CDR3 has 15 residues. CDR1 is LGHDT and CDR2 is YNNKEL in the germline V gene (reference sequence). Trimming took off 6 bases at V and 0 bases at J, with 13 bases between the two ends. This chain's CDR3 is CASRPRGQSTDTQYF. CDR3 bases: TGTGCCAGCAGACCCAGGGGCCAAAGCACAGATACGCAGTATTTT.

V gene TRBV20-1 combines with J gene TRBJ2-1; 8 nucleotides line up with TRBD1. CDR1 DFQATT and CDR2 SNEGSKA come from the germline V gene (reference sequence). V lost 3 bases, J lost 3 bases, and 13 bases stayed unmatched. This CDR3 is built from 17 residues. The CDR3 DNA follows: TGCAGTGCTAGCCCCCTGCCTGGACAGGGCTTCTACAATGAGCAGTTCTTC. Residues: CSASPLPGQGFYNEQFF.

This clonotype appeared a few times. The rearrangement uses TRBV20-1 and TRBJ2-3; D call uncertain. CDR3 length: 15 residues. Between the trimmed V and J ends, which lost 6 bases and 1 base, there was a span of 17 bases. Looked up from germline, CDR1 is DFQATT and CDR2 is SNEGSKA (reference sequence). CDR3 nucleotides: TGCAGTGCAACCCAGACGGCTGGGGGCACAGATACGCAGTATTTT. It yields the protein CSATQTAGGTDTQYF.

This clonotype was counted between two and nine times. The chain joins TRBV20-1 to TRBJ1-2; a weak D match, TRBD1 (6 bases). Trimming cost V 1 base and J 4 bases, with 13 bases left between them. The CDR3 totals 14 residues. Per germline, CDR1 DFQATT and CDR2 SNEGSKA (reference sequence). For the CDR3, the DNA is TGCAGTGCTAGAGTTGGCAGGGGCCCCTATGGCTACACCTTC. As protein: CSARVGRGPYGYTF.

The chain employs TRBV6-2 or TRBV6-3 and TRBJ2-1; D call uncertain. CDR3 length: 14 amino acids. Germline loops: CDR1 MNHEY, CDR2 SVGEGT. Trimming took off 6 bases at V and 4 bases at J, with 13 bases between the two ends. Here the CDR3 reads CASRNVQGYNEQFF. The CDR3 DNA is TGTGCCAGCAGGAACGTTCAAGGTTACAATGAGCAGTTCTTC.

For the CDR3, the DNA is TGTGCCAGCAGTTCGGTTTTGGGGGCGGCCGACTACAATGAGCAGTTCTTC. Translating it yields CASSSVLGAADYNEQFF. The chain uses TRBV28 and TRBJ2-1; perhaps TRBD1 as D (6 bases). The germline V and J ends were trimmed by 4 bases and 3 bases, with 19 bases remaining between them. Germline lookup yields CDR1 MDHEN and CDR2 SYDVKM. This CDR3 is 17 amino acids long.

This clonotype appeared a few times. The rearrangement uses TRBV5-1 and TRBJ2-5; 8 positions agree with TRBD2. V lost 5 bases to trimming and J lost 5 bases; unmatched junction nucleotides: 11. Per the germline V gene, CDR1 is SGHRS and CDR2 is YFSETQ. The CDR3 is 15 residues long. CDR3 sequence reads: CASRLSGDLSETQYF. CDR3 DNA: TGCGCCAGCAGACTTAGCGGGGACCTAAGTGAGACCCAGTACTTC.

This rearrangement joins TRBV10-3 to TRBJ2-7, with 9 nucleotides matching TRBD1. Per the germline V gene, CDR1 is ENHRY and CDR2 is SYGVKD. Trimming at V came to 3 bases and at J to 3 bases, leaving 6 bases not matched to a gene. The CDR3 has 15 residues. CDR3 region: CAISDVGTGIYEQYF. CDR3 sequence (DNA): TGTGCCATCAGTGACGTCGGGACAGGGATCTACGAGCAGTACTTC.

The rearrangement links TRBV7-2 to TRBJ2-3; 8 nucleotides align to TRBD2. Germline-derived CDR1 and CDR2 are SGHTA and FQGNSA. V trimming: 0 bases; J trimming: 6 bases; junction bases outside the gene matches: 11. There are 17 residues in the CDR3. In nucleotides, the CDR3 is TGTGCCAGCAGCTTAGCGGTGTTGGCGGGAGGAGGTGATACGCAGTATTTT. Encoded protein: CASSLAVLAGGGDTQYF. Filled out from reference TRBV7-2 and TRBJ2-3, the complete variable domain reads GAGVSQSPSNKVTEKGKDVELRCDPISGHTALYWYRQSLGQGLEFLIYFQGNSAPDKSGLPSDRFSAERTGGSVSTLTIQRTQQEDSAVYLCASSLAVLAGGGDTQYFGPGTRLTVL.

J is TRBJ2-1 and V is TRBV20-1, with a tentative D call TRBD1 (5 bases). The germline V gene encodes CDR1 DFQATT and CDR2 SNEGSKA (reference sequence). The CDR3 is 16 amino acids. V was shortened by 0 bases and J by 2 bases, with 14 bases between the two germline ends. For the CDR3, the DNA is TGCAGTGCTAGAGATCTGCAGGGTAGGCCCTACAATGAGCAGTTCTTC. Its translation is CSARDLQGRPYNEQFF.

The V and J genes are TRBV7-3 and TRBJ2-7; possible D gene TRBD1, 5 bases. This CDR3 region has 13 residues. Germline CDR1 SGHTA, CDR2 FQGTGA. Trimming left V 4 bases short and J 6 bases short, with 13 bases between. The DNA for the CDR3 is TGTGCCAGCAGCTATGGGGCTGGCCGCGAGCAGTACTTC. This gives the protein CASSYGAGREQYF.

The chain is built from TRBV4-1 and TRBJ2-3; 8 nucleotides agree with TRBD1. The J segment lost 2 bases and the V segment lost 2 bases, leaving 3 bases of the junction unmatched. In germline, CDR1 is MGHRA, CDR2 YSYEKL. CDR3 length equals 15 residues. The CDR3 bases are TGCGCCAGCAGCCAACAGACAGGGGTCACAGATACGCAGTATTTT. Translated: CASSQQTGVTDTQYF.

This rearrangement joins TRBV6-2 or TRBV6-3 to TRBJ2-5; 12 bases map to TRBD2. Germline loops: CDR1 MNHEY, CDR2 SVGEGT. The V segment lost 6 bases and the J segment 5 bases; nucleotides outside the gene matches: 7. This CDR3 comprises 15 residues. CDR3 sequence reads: CASSPTGTSGETQYF. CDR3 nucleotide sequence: TGTGCCAGCAGCCCTACCGGGACTAGCGGGGAGACCCAGTACTTC.

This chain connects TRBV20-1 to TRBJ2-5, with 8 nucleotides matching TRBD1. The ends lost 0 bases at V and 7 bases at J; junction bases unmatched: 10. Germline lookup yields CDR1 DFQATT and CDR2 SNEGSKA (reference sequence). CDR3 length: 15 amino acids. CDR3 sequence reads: CSARDGTGQEGTQYF. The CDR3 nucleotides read TGCAGTGCTAGAGATGGGACAGGACAGGAGGGGACCCAGTACTTC.